This TCR beta chain was found in a study of T cell responses to AZD1222 COVID-19 vaccine. Points from the study as a whole: White British ancestry dominated among donors, who included more females, and clonal diversity was possibly underestimated.

In the case of this clone: The antigen remains unidentified. One end of the junction does not line up with germline, which may come from a read error.

TCRdb's copy holds only in-frame clones and misses some; the assay was immunoSEQ multiplex PCR. The sample includes about 120,000 clones, about 90% of them seen just once. Germline CDR1 KGHSH, CDR2 LQKENI. There are 13 residues in the CDR3. This clonotype was obtained from an adult in good health. The rearrangement uses TRBV18 and TRBJ1-1; D unclear. This sample comprised peripheral blood, obtained on day 0 of AZD1222 vaccination. CDR3 nucleotides: TGTGCCGGCTCACCAACAGATGGCACTGAAGCTTTCTTT. It translates to CAGSPTDGTEAFF.